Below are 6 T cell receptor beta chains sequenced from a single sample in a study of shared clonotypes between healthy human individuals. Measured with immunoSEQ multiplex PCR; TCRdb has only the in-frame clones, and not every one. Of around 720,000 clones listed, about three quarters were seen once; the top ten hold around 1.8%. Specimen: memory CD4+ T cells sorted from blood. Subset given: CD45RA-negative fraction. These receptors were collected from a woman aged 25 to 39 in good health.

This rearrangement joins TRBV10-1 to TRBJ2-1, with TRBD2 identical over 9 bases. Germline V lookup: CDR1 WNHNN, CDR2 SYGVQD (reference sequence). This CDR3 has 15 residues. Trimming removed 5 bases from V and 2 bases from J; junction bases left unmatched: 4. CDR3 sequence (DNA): TGCGCCAGCAGTTCTAGCGGGGAAACCTACAATGAGCAGTTCTTC. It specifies CASSSSGETYNEQFF.

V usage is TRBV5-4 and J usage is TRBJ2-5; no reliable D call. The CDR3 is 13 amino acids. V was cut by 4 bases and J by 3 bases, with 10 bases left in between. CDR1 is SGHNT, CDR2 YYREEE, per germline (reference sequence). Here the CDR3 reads CASSPSAEETQYF. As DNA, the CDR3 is TGTGCCAGCAGCCCGTCGGCGGAAGAGACCCAGTACTTC.

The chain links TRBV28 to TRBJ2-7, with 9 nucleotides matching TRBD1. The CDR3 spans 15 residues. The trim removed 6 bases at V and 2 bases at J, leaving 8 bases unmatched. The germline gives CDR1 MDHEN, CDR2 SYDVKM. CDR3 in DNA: TGTGCCAGCAGCCGAGGGGACAGGGACACCTACGAGCAGTACTTC. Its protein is CASSRGDRDTYEQYF.

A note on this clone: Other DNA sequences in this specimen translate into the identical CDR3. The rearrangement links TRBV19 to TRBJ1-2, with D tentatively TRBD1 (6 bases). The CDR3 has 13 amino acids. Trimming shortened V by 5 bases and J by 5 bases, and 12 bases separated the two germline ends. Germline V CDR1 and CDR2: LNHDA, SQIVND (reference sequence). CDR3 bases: TGTGCCAGTAGTCCGGACAGCCTATATGGCTACACCTTC. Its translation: CASSPDSLYGYTF.

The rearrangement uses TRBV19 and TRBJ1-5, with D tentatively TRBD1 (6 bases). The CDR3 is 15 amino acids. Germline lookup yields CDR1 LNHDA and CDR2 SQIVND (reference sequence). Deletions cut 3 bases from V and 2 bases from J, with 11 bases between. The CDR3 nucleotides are TGTGCCAGTAGTATTGGACAGTCAGGCAATCAGCCCCAGCATTTT. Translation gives CASSIGQSGNQPQHF.

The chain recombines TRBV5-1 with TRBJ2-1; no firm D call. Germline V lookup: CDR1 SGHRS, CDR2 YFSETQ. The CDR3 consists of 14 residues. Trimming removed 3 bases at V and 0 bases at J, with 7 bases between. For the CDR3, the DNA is TGCGCCAGCAGCTCCACTGGCTCCTACAATGAGCAGTTCTTC. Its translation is CASSSTGSYNEQFF.